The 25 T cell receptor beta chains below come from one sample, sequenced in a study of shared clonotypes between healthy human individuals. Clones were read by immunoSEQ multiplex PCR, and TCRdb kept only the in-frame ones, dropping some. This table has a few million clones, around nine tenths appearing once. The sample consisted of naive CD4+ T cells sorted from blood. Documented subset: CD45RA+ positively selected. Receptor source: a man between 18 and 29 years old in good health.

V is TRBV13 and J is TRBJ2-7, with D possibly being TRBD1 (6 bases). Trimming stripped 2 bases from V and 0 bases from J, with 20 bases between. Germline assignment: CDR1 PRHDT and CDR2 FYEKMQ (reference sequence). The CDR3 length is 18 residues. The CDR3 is CASSLQTVGWDTSYEQYF. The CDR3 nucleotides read TGTGCCAGCAGCTTACAGACGGTGGGGTGGGACACCTCCTACGAGCAGTACTTC. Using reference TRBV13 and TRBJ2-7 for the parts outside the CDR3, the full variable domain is AAGVIQSPRHLIKEKRETATLKCYPIPRHDTVYWYQQGPGQDPQFLISFYEKMQSDKGSIPDRFSAQQFSDYHSELNMSSLELGDSALYFCASSLQTVGWDTSYEQYFGPGTRLTVT.

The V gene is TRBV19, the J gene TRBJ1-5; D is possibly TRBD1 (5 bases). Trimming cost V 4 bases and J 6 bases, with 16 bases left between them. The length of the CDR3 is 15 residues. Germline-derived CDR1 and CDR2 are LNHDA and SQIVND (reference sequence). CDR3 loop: CASSTQDRWAQPQHF. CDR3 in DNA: TGTGCCAGTAGTACACAGGACCGCTGGGCTCAGCCCCAGCATTTT.

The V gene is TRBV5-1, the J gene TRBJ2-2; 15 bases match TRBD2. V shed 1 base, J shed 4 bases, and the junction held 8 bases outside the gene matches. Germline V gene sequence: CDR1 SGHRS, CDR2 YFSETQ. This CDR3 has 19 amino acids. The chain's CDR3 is CASSLPPGLAGGLTGELFF. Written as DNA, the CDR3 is TGCGCCAGCAGCTTGCCCCCGGGACTAGCGGGGGGACTCACCGGGGAGCTGTTTTTT.

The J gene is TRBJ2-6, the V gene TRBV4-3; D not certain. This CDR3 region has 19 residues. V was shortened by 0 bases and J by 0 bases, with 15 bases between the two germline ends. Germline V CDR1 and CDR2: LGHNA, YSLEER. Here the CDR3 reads CASSQDLATFSSGANVLTF. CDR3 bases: TGCGCCAGCAGCCAAGATCTGGCAACGTTTAGCTCTGGGGCCAACGTCCTGACTTTC.

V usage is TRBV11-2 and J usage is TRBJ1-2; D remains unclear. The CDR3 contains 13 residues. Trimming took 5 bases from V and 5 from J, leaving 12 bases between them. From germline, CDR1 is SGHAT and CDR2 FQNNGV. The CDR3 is CASSGPGLYGYTF. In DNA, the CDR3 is TGTGCCAGCAGCGGACCTGGACTTTATGGCTACACCTTC. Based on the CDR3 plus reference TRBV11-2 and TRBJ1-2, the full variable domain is EAGVAQSPRYKIIEKRQSVAFWCNPISGHATLYWYQQILGQGPKLLIQFQNNGVVDDSQLPKDRFSAERLKGVDSTLKIQPAKLEDSAVYLCASSGPGLYGYTFGSGTRLTVV.

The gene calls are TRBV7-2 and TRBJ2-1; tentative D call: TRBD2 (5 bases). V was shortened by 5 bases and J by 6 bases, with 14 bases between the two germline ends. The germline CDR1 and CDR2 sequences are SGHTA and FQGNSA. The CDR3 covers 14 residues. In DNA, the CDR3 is TGTGCCAGCAGCCCCCGGAGCGGCGTCAATGAGCAGTTCTTC. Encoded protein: CASSPRSGVNEQFF.

The DNA for the CDR3 is TGTGCCTGGGGACTAGCTGGAAACATTCAGTACTTC. This translates into CAWGLAGNIQYF. The gene calls are TRBV30 and TRBJ2-4, with 8 nucleotides matching TRBD2. Germline V gives CDR1 GTSNPN, CDR2 SVGIG (reference sequence). There are 12 residues in the CDR3. Trimming cost V 5 bases and J 6 bases; bases outside gene matches: 3.

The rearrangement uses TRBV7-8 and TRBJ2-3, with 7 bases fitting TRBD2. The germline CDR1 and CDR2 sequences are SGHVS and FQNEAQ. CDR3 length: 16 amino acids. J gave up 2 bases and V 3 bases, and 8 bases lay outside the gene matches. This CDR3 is CASSFVTSRSTDTQYF. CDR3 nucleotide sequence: TGTGCCAGCAGCTTTGTGACTAGCAGATCCACAGATACGCAGTATTTT.

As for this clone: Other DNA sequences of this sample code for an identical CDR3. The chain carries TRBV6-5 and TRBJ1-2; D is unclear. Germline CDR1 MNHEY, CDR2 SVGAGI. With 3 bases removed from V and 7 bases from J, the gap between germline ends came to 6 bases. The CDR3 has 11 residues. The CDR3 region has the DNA TGTGCCAGCAGTTATCGCGGTGGCTACACCTTC. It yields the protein CASSYRGGYTF.

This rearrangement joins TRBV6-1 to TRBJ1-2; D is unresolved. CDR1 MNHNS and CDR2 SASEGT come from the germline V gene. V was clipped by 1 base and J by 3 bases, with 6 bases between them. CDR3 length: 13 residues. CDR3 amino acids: CASSEGIDYGYTF. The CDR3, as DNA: TGTGCCAGCAGTGAAGGTATCGACTATGGCTACACCTTC.

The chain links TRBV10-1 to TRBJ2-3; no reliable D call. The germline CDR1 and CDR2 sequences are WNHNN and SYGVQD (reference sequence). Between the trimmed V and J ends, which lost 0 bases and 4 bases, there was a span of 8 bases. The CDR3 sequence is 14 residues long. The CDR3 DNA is TGCGCCAGCAGTGAGTCGAGTCGCCCAGATACGCAGTATTTT. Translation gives CASSESSRPDTQYF.

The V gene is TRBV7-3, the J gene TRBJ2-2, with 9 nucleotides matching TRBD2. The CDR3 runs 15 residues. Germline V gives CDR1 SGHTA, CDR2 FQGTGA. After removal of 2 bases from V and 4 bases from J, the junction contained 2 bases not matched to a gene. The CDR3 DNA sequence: TGTGCCAGCAGCTTAGGGACTAGCTCCACCGGGGAGCTGTTTTTT. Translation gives CASSLGTSSTGELFF.

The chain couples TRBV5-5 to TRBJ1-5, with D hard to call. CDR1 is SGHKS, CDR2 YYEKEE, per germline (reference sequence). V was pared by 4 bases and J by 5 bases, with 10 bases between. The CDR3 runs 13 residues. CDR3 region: CASSTDGDQPQHF. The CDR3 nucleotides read TGTGCCAGCAGCACCGACGGCGATCAGCCCCAGCATTTT.

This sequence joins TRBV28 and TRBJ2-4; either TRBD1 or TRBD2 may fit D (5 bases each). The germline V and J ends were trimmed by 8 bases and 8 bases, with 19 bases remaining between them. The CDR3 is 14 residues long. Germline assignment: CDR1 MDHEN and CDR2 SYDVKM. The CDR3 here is CASQTTGPTDIQYF. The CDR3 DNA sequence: TGTGCCAGCCAGACTACAGGCCCGACGGACATTCAGTACTTC.

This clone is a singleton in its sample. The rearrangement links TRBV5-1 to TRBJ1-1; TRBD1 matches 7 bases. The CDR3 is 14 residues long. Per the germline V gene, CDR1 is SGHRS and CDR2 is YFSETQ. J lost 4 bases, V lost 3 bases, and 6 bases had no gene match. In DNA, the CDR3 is TGCGCCAGCAGCTCGTCTGACAGGGCCACTGAAGCTTTCTTT. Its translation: CASSSSDRATEAFF.

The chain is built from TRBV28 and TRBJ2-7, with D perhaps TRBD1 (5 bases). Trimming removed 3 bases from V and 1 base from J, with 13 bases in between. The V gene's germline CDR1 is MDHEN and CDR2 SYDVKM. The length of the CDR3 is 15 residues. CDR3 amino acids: CASSFPDTISYEQYF. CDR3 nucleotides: TGTGCCAGCAGTTTCCCGGACACCATTTCCTACGAGCAGTACTTC.

CDR3 residues: CAWSNRYEQYF. In DNA form, the CDR3 reads TGTGCCTGGAGTAACAGGTACGAGCAGTACTTC. The rearrangement uses TRBV30 and TRBJ2-5, with D perhaps TRBD1 (5 bases). The DNA end is a closer match to TRBJ2-7, so the J assignment may be wrong. CDR1 and CDR2 from the germline V gene are GTSNPN and SVGIG (reference sequence). The CDR3 spans 11 residues.

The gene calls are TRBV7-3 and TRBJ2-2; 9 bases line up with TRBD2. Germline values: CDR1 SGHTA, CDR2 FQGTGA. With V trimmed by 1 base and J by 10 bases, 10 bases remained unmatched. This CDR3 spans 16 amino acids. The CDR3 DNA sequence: TGTGCCAGCAGCTTAAGGGCTAGCGGGACTCCTTTGGAGCTGTTTTTT. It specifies CASSLRASGTPLELFF.

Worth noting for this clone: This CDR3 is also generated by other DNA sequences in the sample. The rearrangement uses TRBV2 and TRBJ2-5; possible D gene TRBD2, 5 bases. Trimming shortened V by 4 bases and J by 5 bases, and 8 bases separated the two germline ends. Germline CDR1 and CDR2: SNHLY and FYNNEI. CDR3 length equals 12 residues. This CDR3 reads CASSGPGETQYF. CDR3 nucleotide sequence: TGTGCCAGCAGTGGGCCGGGGGAGACCCAGTACTTC. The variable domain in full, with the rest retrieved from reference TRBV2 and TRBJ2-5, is EPEVTQTPSHQVTQMGQEVILRCVPISNHLYFYWYRQILGQKVEFLVSFYNNEISEKSEIFDDQFSVERPDGSNFTLKIRSTKLEDSAMYFCASSGPGETQYFGPGTRLLVL.

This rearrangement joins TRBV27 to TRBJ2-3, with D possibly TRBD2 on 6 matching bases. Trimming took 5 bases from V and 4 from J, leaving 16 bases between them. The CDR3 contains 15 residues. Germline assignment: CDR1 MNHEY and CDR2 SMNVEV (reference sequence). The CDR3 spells CASSRLGGGADTQYF. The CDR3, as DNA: TGTGCCAGCAGTAGATTGGGGGGAGGAGCAGATACGCAGTATTTT.

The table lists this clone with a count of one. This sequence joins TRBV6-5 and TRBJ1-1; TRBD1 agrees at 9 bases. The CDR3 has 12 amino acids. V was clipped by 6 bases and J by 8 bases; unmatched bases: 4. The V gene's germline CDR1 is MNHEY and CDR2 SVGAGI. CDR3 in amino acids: CASRTTGGEAFF. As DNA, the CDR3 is TGTGCCAGCAGAACCACAGGGGGCGAAGCTTTCTTT.

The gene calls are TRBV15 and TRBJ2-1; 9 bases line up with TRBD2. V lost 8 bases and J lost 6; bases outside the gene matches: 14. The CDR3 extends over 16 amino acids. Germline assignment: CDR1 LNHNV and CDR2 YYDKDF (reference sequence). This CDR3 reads CATRAAGGPGANEQFF. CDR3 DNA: TGTGCCACCCGCGCAGCGGGAGGCCCGGGTGCCAATGAGCAGTTCTTC.

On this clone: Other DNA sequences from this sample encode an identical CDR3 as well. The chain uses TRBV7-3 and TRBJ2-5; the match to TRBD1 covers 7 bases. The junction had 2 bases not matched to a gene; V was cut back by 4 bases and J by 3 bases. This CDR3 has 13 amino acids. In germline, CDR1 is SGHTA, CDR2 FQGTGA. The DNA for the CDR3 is TGTGCCAGCAGCTCAGGGACAGAAGAGACCCAGTACTTC. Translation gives CASSSGTEETQYF.

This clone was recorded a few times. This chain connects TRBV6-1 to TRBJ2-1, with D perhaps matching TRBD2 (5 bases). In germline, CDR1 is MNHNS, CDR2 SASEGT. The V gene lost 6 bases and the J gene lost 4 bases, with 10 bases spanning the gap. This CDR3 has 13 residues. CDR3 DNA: TGTGCCAGCAGCGGGATACGGTACAATGAGCAGTTCTTC. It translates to CASSGIRYNEQFF.

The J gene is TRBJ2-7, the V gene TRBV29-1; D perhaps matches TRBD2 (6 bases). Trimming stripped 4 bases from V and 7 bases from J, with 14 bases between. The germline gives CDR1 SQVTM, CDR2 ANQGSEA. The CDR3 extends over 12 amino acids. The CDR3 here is CSVGRVLGEQYF. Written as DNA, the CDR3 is TGCAGCGTTGGGAGGGTACTGGGGGAGCAGTACTTC.